This T cell receptor (beta chain) was observed in a study of blood T cells in healthy people across ages. V gave up 6 bases and J gave up 0 bases; unmatched junction bases: 4. The CDR3 has 14 amino acids. Germline assignment: CDR1 MNHEY and CDR2 SMNVEV (reference sequence). Next came a second PCR, run for 7 to 11 cycles, which used a sample-barcoded 5' primer along with a J-beta primer mix. TCRdb re-called the 5' RACE reads with MiXCR, one entry per CDR3 protein. This sample yields 1.6 million or so distinct CDR3 sequences, of which around 35% are seen a single time; approximately 11% belongs to the top ten.

Sequencing was performed on blood. The chain carries TRBV27 and TRBJ1-2; 7 bases align to TRBD1. This clonotype was obtained from a woman aged 30 to 39 in good health. The CDR3 protein is CASSKQGPNYGYTF. CDR3 DNA: TGTGCCAGCAGCAAACAGGGGCCTAACTATGGCTACACCTTC.